Below are 19 T cell receptor beta chains sequenced from a single sample in a study of cytomegalovirus exposure and HLA in healthy donors. Amplification used 60 Vbeta primers and 13 Jbeta primers. Libraries were prepared by immunoSEQ multiplex PCR; TCRdb keeps only in-frame clonotypes and omits some of them. This sample has 85,000 to 130,000 clones; 70% to 85% occur once, and the top ten carry about 5.4%. The specimen sequenced was PBMCs. These receptors were taken from a woman between 18 and 29 years old in good health and CMV-seropositive.

The V and J genes are TRBV27 and TRBJ2-3; TRBD2 matches at 10 bases. Germline lookup yields CDR1 MNHEY and CDR2 SMNVEV (reference sequence). The CDR3 totals 18 residues. V lost 2 bases, J lost 0 bases, and 8 bases stayed unmatched. CDR3 protein: CASSLRSLAGPSTDTQYF. The CDR3 DNA reads as TGTGCCAGCAGTTTAAGATCACTAGCGGGACCTAGCACAGATACGCAGTATTTT.

The chain combines TRBV5-1 with TRBJ1-4; D is undetermined. The CDR3 totals 14 residues. CDR1 and CDR2 from the germline V gene are SGHRS and YFSETQ. Trimming removed 2 bases at V and 8 bases at J, with 13 bases between. The CDR3 region has the DNA TGCGCCAGCAGCTTAGCCGGGTCTGGGGAAAAACTGTTTTTT. This translates into CASSLAGSGEKLFF.

As concerns this clone: One junction end disagrees with the germline gene, perhaps due to a read error. At the DNA level, this CDR3 is encoded by other sequences in the same sample as well. The chain employs TRBV5-1 and TRBJ2-7, with TRBD2 identical over 12 bases. The germline V gene encodes CDR1 SGHRS and CDR2 YFSETQ. The CDR3 runs 15 residues. The CDR3 loop reads CASSLGLAGSYEQYF. DNA for the CDR3: TGCGCCAGCAGTTTGGGACTAGCGGGTTCCTACGAGCAGTACTTC.

The J gene is TRBJ1-4, the V gene TRBV19; D is possibly TRBD1 (5 bases). The ends were cut back, 3 bases at V and 3 bases at J, with 11 bases in the middle. Germline V gene sequence: CDR1 LNHDA, CDR2 SQIVND (reference sequence). This CDR3 is built from 15 residues. CDR3 sequence reads: CASSIRAGPNEKLFF. CDR3 nucleotide sequence: TGTGCCAGTAGTATCCGGGCAGGGCCTAATGAAAAACTGTTTTTT.

The gene calls are TRBV2 and TRBJ1-5; D might be TRBD1 (5 bases). This CDR3 has 14 amino acids. CDR1 SNHLY and CDR2 FYNNEI come from the germline V gene. V lost 8 bases and J 4 bases, leaving 15 bases between the germline ends. CDR3 DNA sequence: TGTGCCAGCCGATCGGGGGGTGGTAATCAGCCCCAGCATTTT. Encoded protein: CASRSGGGNQPQHF. Based on the CDR3 plus reference TRBV2 and TRBJ1-5, the full variable domain is EPEVTQTPSHQVTQMGQEVILRCVPISNHLYFYWYRQILGQKVEFLVSFYNNEISEKSEIFDDQFSVERPDGSNFTLKIRSTKLEDSAMYFCASRSGGGNQPQHFGDGTRLSIL.

In this sample, this clone turned up once. The V gene is TRBV7-9, the J gene TRBJ2-7; 8 nucleotides match TRBD2. Germline lookup yields CDR1 SEHNR and CDR2 FQNEAQ (reference sequence). V dropped 5 bases and J dropped 6; count of bases not matched to a gene: 6. CDR3 length: 13 residues. CDR3 amino acids: CASSPSGGGEQYF. CDR3 nucleotide sequence: TGTGCCAGCAGCCCAAGCGGGGGCGGCGAGCAGTACTTC.

V usage is TRBV2 and J usage is TRBJ2-7, with 11 bases fitting TRBD2. The CDR3 length is 16 residues. Germline CDR1 and CDR2: SNHLY and FYNNEI. J gave up 4 bases and V 2 bases, and 7 bases lay outside the gene matches. This CDR3 reads CASSEFTSGSRYEQYF. In DNA, the CDR3 is TGTGCCAGCAGTGAATTCACTAGCGGGAGTAGGTACGAGCAGTACTTC.

This clone was picked up one time. The chain uses TRBV14 and TRBJ2-2; 9 bases line up with TRBD2. Trimming removed 3 bases from V and 6 bases from J; junction bases left unmatched: 2. The CDR3 totals 14 residues. Germline V CDR1 and CDR2: SGHDN, FVKESK. CDR3 in amino acids: CASSQTSGAGELFF. The DNA of the CDR3 is TGTGCCAGCAGCCAGACTAGCGGCGCCGGGGAGCTGTTTTTT.

The chain combines TRBV10-2 with TRBJ2-5; maybe TRBD2 (6 bases). CDR1 and CDR2 from the germline V gene are WSHSY and SAAADI. Deletions cut 4 bases from V and 1 base from J, with 16 bases between. The CDR3 spans 16 residues. DNA for the CDR3: TGCGCCAGCAGTGTCACGTGGGGACTGCCCCAAGAGACCCAGTACTTC. Its translation: CASSVTWGLPQETQYF.

This clone was detected only a few times. This chain connects TRBV28 to TRBJ2-1; 10 nucleotides match TRBD1. Trimming at V came to 3 bases and at J to 8 bases, leaving 4 bases not matched to a gene. This CDR3 spans 14 amino acids. Germline-derived CDR1 and CDR2 are MDHEN and SYDVKM. For the CDR3, the DNA is TGTGCCAGCAGTTTCGTGACAGGGGGCGATGAGCAGTTCTTC. Translation: CASSFVTGGDEQFF.

This rearrangement joins TRBV28 to TRBJ2-7; 13 nucleotides agree with TRBD2. Trimming took 6 bases from V and 2 from J; bases not matched to a gene: 22. Germline CDR1 is MDHEN and CDR2 is SYDVKM. The CDR3 spans 21 residues. CDR3 sequence reads: CASSTPITGLAGEGSPYEQYF. CDR3 in DNA: TGTGCCAGCAGCACTCCGATAACCGGACTAGCGGGAGAAGGGTCTCCCTACGAGCAGTACTTC. Variable domain in full (rest from reference TRBV28 and TRBJ2-7): DVKVTQSSRYLVKRTGEKVFLECVQDMDHENMFWYRQDPGLGLRLIYFSYDVKMKEKGDIPEGYSVSREKKERFSLILESASTNQTSMYLCASSTPITGLAGEGSPYEQYFGPGTRLTVT.

This chain links TRBV6-6 with TRBJ2-7; D perhaps matches TRBD1 (5 bases). With 0 bases removed from V and 9 bases from J, the gap between germline ends came to 12 bases. Germline CDR1 MNHNY, CDR2 SVGAGI (reference sequence). The CDR3 consists of 13 residues. The CDR3 loop reads CASSYSIQGRQYF. As DNA, the CDR3 is TGTGCCAGCAGTTACTCGATTCAGGGCAGGCAGTACTTC.

The chain carries TRBV30 and TRBJ1-5; possible D gene TRBD1, 6 bases. This CDR3 is 13 amino acids long. V was clipped by 2 bases and J by 5 bases, with 10 bases between them. Germline CDR1 is GTSNPN and CDR2 is SVGIG (reference sequence). This chain's CDR3 is CAWSPKGDQPQHF. The CDR3 region has the DNA TGTGCCTGGAGTCCAAAGGGGGATCAGCCCCAGCATTTT.

V usage is TRBV18 and J usage is TRBJ2-3; 8 bases match TRBD2. This CDR3 is built from 14 residues. The V and J ends lost 9 bases and 3 bases, in that order; junction bases with no gene match: 8. Per the germline V gene, CDR1 is KGHSH and CDR2 is LQKENI. The CDR3, as DNA: TGTGCCAGTCGTAAACGGGAGGGTACAGATACGCAGTATTTT. Protein sequence: CASRKREGTDTQYF.

The rearrangement joins TRBV7-9 to TRBJ2-3; 8 bases match TRBD1. This CDR3 is 16 amino acids long. Germline CDR1 and CDR2: SEHNR and FQNEAQ (reference sequence). The ends lost 1 base at V and 2 bases at J; junction bases unmatched: 5. In DNA form, the CDR3 reads TGTGCCAGCAGCTTAGTGATGACAGGGGACACAGATACGCAGTATTTT. This encodes CASSLVMTGDTDTQYF. Looking up the rest from reference TRBV7-9 and TRBJ2-3 gives the full variable domain: DTGVSQNPRHKITKRGQNVTFRCDPISEHNRLYWYRQTLGQGPEFLTYFQNEAQLEKSRLLSDRFSAERPKGSFSTLEIQRTEQGDSAMYLCASSLVMTGDTDTQYFGPGTRLTVL.

The rearrangement uses TRBV10-3 and TRBJ2-5, with a tentative D call TRBD2 (6 bases). CDR3 length equals 13 residues. Per germline, CDR1 ENHRY and CDR2 SYGVKD. V was pared by 6 bases and J by 4 bases, with 12 bases between. The CDR3 loop is CAIRPSDSETQYF. The CDR3 DNA reads as TGTGCCATCAGGCCTAGCGACTCAGAGACCCAGTACTTC.

V and J are TRBV2 and TRBJ2-1, with 9 bases matching TRBD2. The CDR3 is 15 residues long. V lost 5 bases, J lost 4 bases, and 6 bases stayed unmatched. Germline CDR1 SNHLY, CDR2 FYNNEI. The CDR3 loop reads CASSSPGLAYNEQFF. CDR3 coding DNA: TGTGCCAGCAGTTCACCGGGACTAGCATACAATGAGCAGTTCTTC.

The genes are TRBV7-8 and TRBJ1-5, with 7 positions matching TRBD1. In germline, CDR1 is SGHVS, CDR2 FQNEAQ. The CDR3 is made up of 14 amino acids. J gave up 1 base and V 5 bases, and 2 bases lay outside the gene matches. Written as DNA, the CDR3 is TGTGCCAGCAGCGCGACAGGGAGCAATCAGCCCCAGCATTTT. This translates into CASSATGSNQPQHF.

The chain has TRBV4-1 and TRBJ2-1; no clear D gene. Trimming took off 1 base at V and 3 bases at J, with 4 bases between the two ends. Germline loops: CDR1 MGHRA, CDR2 YSYEKL. The CDR3 extends over 13 amino acids. CDR3 DNA: TGCGCCAGCAGCCAAGGACACTACAATGAGCAGTTCTTC. Amino acids: CASSQGHYNEQFF.